Below, 20 T cell receptor beta chains from the same sample are listed, as sequenced in a study of identical twins. TCRdb re-derived calls from the 5' RACE reads in MiXCR, one entry per CDR3 protein. The data contain fewer than 500,000 distinct CDR3 sequences, 14% of them seen just once; the ten biggest clones take up about 0.97%. The same specimen was also included in a second study, on yellow fever vaccine responses in identical twins.

Sequencing input: CD4+ T cells sorted from blood. The receptors stem from a woman aged 18-30 years in good health.

This clonotype was recorded at least ten times. The chain combines TRBV18 with TRBJ2-5; D gene unclear. V was cut by 5 bases and J by 5 bases, with 9 bases left in between. The CDR3 totals 12 residues. Germline loops: CDR1 KGHSH, CDR2 LQKENI. CDR3 residues: CASSRDTETQYF. CDR3 DNA: TGTGCCAGCTCAAGGGATACTGAGACCCAGTACTTC.

The rearrangement uses TRBV5-1 and TRBJ2-7; D tentatively fits TRBD1 or TRBD2 (5 bases each). Germline lookup yields CDR1 SGHRS and CDR2 YFSETQ. CDR3 length equals 13 residues. V shed 4 bases and J shed 0 bases, with 8 bases lying between them. CDR3 nucleotide sequence: TGCGCCAGCAGCGAGGGGCGCTCCTACGAGCAGTACTTC. This codes for CASSEGRSYEQYF.

In this sample, this clonotype turned up many times. This rearrangement joins TRBV5-6 to TRBJ2-1; D ambiguous. Germline V lookup: CDR1 SGHDT, CDR2 YYEEEE. This CDR3 comprises 13 residues. Trimming took 5 bases from V and 5 from J, leaving 11 bases between them. CDR3 nucleotide sequence: TGTGCCAGCAGTGTGATAACCAACAATGAGCAGTTCTTC. This gives the protein CASSVITNNEQFF.

This clonotype was detected only a few times. V usage is TRBV18 and J usage is TRBJ2-7; no reliable D call. This CDR3 is 15 amino acids long. The germline V gene has CDR1 KGHSH and CDR2 LQKENI. V was cut by 0 bases and J by 0 bases, with 9 bases left in between. In DNA form, the CDR3 reads TGTGCCAGCTCACCACCCCAGCAGAGCTCCTACGAGCAGTACTTC. Translated: CASSPPQQSSYEQYF. Complete variable domain (other parts from reference TRBV18 and TRBJ2-7): NAGVMQNPRHLVRRRGQEARLRCSPMKGHSHVYWYRQLPEEGLKFMVYLQKENIIDESGMPKERFSAEFPKEGPSILRIQQVVRGDSAAYFCASSPPQQSSYEQYFGPGTRLTVT.

This clonotype has a handful of counts. The V gene is TRBV11-2, the J gene TRBJ2-7, with 7 bases fitting TRBD1. Germline CDR1 and CDR2: SGHAT and FQNNGV. The CDR3 loop spans 16 amino acids. The trim removed 3 bases at V and 2 bases at J, leaving 10 bases unmatched. CDR3 amino acids: CASSFETGFLTYEQYF. CDR3 nucleotides: TGTGCCAGCAGCTTTGAGACAGGGTTCCTTACCTACGAGCAGTACTTC.

This chain uses TRBV7-9 with TRBJ2-1; possible D gene TRBD2, 7 bases. Trimming stripped 3 bases from V and 12 bases from J, with 21 bases between. The CDR3 is 15 amino acids. Per the germline V gene, CDR1 is SEHNR and CDR2 is FQNEAQ (reference sequence). CDR3: CASSFSGGLSVGQFF. The CDR3 DNA is TGTGCCAGCAGCTTTTCGGGGGGCCTTTCCGTCGGGCAGTTCTTC.

V and J are TRBV10-3 and TRBJ1-1, with D possibly TRBD1 on 6 matching bases. This CDR3 spans 13 amino acids. The germline gives CDR1 ENHRY, CDR2 SYGVKD. V gave up 3 bases and J gave up 7 bases, with 12 bases separating them. The DNA for the CDR3 is TGTGCCATCAGTGATAGGGTGGACAGTGAAGCTTTCTTT. It encodes CAISDRVDSEAFF.

The chain links TRBV5-4 to TRBJ2-1, with 8 bases identical to TRBD2. The CDR3 is 15 amino acids. CDR1 is SGHNT and CDR2 is YYREEE in the germline V gene (reference sequence). With V trimmed by 8 bases and J by 0 bases, 7 bases remained unmatched. CDR3 in DNA: TGTGCCAGTTCTCCGGGGGGGTACTCCTACAATGAGCAGTTCTTC. It codes for CASSPGGYSYNEQFF.

The chain has TRBV7-9 and TRBJ2-1; 8 bases line up with TRBD2. Unmatched junction bases numbered 4, after V lost 5 bases and J lost 10 bases. Germline V lookup: CDR1 SEHNR, CDR2 FQNEAQ (reference sequence). This CDR3 is built from 12 residues. This CDR3 is CASSPGGVEQFF. Here the CDR3 DNA reads TGTGCCAGCAGCCCCGGGGGGGTAGAGCAGTTCTTC. Looking up the rest from reference TRBV7-9 and TRBJ2-1 gives the full variable domain: DTGVSQNPRHKITKRGQNVTFRCDPISEHNRLYWYRQTLGQGPEFLTYFQNEAQLEKSRLLSDRFSAERPKGSFSTLEIQRTEQGDSAMYLCASSPGGVEQFFGPGTRLTVL.

V and J are TRBV30 and TRBJ2-2; perhaps D is TRBD1 or TRBD2 (5 bases each). The CDR3 runs 12 residues. V was cut by 3 bases and J by 4 bases, with 6 bases left in between. Looked up from germline, CDR1 is GTSNPN and CDR2 is SVGIG (reference sequence). DNA of the CDR3: TGTGCCTGGAGGGGGACCACCGGGGAGCTGTTTTTT. This codes for CAWRGTTGELFF.

This clonotype was detected only a few times. The J gene is TRBJ2-3, the V gene TRBV24-1; D remains ambiguous. Looked up from germline, CDR1 is KGHDR and CDR2 is SFDVKD. V lost 4 bases and J 1 base, leaving 5 bases between the germline ends. The CDR3 loop spans 13 amino acids. The CDR3 sequence is CATSDARTDTQYF. The CDR3 nucleotides read TGTGCCACCAGTGACGCCCGCACAGATACGCAGTATTTT.

This clonotype turned up a few times. This chain links TRBV20-1 with TRBJ1-2; D uncertain. This CDR3 spans 14 amino acids. Trimming removed 0 bases from V and 0 bases from J, with 8 bases in between. The germline CDR1 and CDR2 sequences are DFQATT and SNEGSKA (reference sequence). The CDR3 region has the DNA TGCAGTGCTAGAGACAGGTCCGCTAACTATGGCTACACCTTC. This encodes CSARDRSANYGYTF.

This clonotype has just a few counts. The chain uses TRBV10-3 and TRBJ2-7; 7 positions agree with TRBD1. The CDR3 sequence is 13 residues long. V dropped 6 bases and J dropped 6; count of bases not matched to a gene: 8. CDR1 is ENHRY, CDR2 SYGVKD, per germline. The CDR3 reads CAISGTGVIEQYF. In DNA form, the CDR3 reads TGTGCCATCAGCGGAACAGGGGTAATCGAGCAGTACTTC.

V and J are TRBV2 and TRBJ2-5; the D is unclear. The CDR3 spans 13 residues. Trimming cost V 6 bases and J 5 bases, with 13 bases left between them. CDR1 and CDR2 from the germline V gene are SNHLY and FYNNEI. This CDR3 reads CASSRNIMETQYF. The CDR3 DNA reads as TGTGCCAGCAGCCGCAATATAATGGAGACCCAGTACTTC.

This clonotype was detected ten times or more. The rearrangement joins TRBV28 to TRBJ2-3; 12 bases agree with TRBD2. The J segment lost 3 bases and the V segment lost 4 bases, leaving 11 bases of the junction unmatched. Germline V CDR1 and CDR2: MDHEN, SYDVKM. CDR3 length equals 18 residues. In DNA, the CDR3 is TGTGCCAGCAGTTCGGCAGGGAGGACTAGCGGGAAGACAGATACGCAGTATTTT. The encoded protein is CASSSAGRTSGKTDTQYF.

In nucleotides, the CDR3 is TGTGCCAGCAGCTGGTATGGGGGGTCCTACAATGAGCAGTTCTTC. Amino acids: CASSWYGGSYNEQFF. The chain has TRBV12-3 or TRBV12-4 and TRBJ2-1, with a weak D call TRBD2 (6 bases). With 6 bases removed from V and 1 base from J, the gap between germline ends came to 13 bases. The CDR3 sequence is 15 residues long.

This clonotype appeared a few times. J is TRBJ2-5 and V is TRBV24-1, with D possibly TRBD1 on 6 matching bases. The V gene's germline CDR1 is KGHDR and CDR2 SFDVKD. Trimming pared 4 bases from V and 0 bases from J, leaving 11 bases between. The CDR3 has 15 residues. CDR3 DNA: TGTGCCACCAGTGAACCGACAGGCAACCAAGAGACCCAGTACTTC. Protein: CATSEPTGNQETQYF.

This sequence joins TRBV28 and TRBJ2-1; D uncertain. Germline CDR1 is MDHEN and CDR2 is SYDVKM. CDR3 size: 14 residues. Trimming cost V 7 bases and J 7 bases, with 17 bases left between them. The CDR3 sequence: CASIGVGLGNEQFF. CDR3 nucleotide sequence: TGTGCCAGCATTGGGGTTGGCCTGGGGAATGAGCAGTTCTTC.

This clonotype occurred a few times. This chain uses TRBV29-1 with TRBJ2-3; possibly TRBD1 or TRBD2 for D (5 bases each). V was pared by 7 bases and J by 1 base, with 9 bases between. Germline CDR1 and CDR2: SQVTM and ANQGSEA. The CDR3 spans 12 residues. In nucleotides, the CDR3 is TGCAGCGGCCGGGACGGCACAGATACGCAGTATTTT. Residues: CSGRDGTDTQYF.

The DNA for the CDR3 is TGTGCCTGCACCAAAGCTAGCGGGGGGGCCCCCAACGGGGAGCTGTTTTTT. Protein: CACTKASGGAPNGELFF. The genes are TRBV3-1 and TRBJ2-2; 12 bases map to TRBD2. V lost 11 bases and J lost 7; bases outside the gene matches: 17. Germline V gene sequence: CDR1 LGHDT, CDR2 YNNKEL (reference sequence). This CDR3 contains 17 residues.